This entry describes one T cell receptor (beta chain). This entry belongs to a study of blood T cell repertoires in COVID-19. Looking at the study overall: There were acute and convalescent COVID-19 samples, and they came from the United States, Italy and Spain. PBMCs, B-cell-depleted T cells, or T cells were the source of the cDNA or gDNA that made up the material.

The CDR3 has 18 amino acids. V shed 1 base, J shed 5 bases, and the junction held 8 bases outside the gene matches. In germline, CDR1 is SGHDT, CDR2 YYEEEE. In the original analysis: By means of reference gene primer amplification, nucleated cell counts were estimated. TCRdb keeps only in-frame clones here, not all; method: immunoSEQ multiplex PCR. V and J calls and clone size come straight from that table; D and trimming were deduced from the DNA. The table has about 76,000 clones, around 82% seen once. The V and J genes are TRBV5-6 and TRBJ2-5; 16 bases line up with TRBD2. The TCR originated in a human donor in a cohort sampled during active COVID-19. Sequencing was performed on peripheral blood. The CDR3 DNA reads TGTGCCAGCAGCTTGCCTGGGACTAGCGGGAGGGCCTGGGAGACCCAGTACTTC. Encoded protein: CASSLPGTSGRAWETQYF.